The 10 T cell receptor beta chains given below trace back to one sample, sequenced in a study of shared clonotypes between healthy human individuals. Here immunoSEQ multiplex PCR was the method, and the copy in TCRdb shows in-frame clones only, minus some. This sample has approximately 980,000 clones; approximately 76% occur once, and the top ten carry around 1.4%. The sample comprised memory CD4+ T cells sorted from blood. As to subset: CD45RA-negative fraction. The origin of the receptors is a man aged 18-30 years in good health.

V gene TRBV19 combines with J gene TRBJ1-6; D is undetermined. V dropped 7 bases and J dropped 5 bases, with 12 bases sitting between them. The CDR3 length is 14 residues. Germline values: CDR1 LNHDA, CDR2 SQIVND (reference sequence). CDR3 in DNA: TGTGCCAGTAAAAGAGGAGCGGATAATTCACCCCTCCACTTT. It yields the protein CASKRGADNSPLHF. The whole variable domain, filled in from reference TRBV19 and TRBJ1-6, reads DGGITQSPKYLFRKEGQNVTLSCEQNLNHDAMYWYRQDPGQGLRLIYYSQIVNDFQKGDIAEGYSVSREKKESFPLTVTSAQKNPTAFYLCASKRGADNSPLHFGNGTRLTVT.

The chain links TRBV2 to TRBJ2-2; no reliable D call. The CDR3 totals 16 residues. Germline V gives CDR1 SNHLY, CDR2 FYNNEI. V lost 5 bases and J lost 0, with 13 bases in between. In DNA form, the CDR3 reads TGTGCCAGCAGTCTAACAGACCGGCCGAACACCGGGGAGCTGTTTTTT. Its translation is CASSLTDRPNTGELFF.

A word on this clone: The sample has other DNA sequences that encode this CDR3 too. Here the CDR3 DNA reads TGCGCCAGCAGCTTTAGGGGAAACACTGAAGCTTTCTTT. This sequence encodes CASSFRGNTEAFF. The chain recombines TRBV5-1 with TRBJ1-1; TRBD1 is a possible D gene (5 bases). The V end was cut by 2 bases, the J end by 2 bases, with 7 bases between. This CDR3 spans 13 amino acids. From germline, CDR1 is SGHRS and CDR2 YFSETQ.

This chain joins TRBV19 and TRBJ2-3, with no clear D. The V gene lost 3 bases and the J gene lost 0 bases, with 10 bases spanning the gap. CDR3 length: 15 amino acids. Germline CDR1 is LNHDA and CDR2 is SQIVND (reference sequence). CDR3 amino acids: CASSIGSTSTDTQYF. The CDR3 region has the DNA TGTGCCAGTAGTATTGGGTCAACTAGCACAGATACGCAGTATTTT.

The genes are TRBV5-5 and TRBJ1-2; D unresolved. Germline V gene lookup returns CDR1 SGHKS and CDR2 YYEKEE (reference sequence). V was trimmed by 4 bases and J by 7 bases, leaving 14 bases between them. This CDR3 contains 13 residues. CDR3 in DNA: TGTGCCAGCAGCCTAACCCTAACGGGTGGCTACACCTTC. The encoded protein is CASSLTLTGGYTF. Looking up the rest from reference TRBV5-5 and TRBJ1-2 gives the full variable domain: DAGVTQSPTHLIKTRGQQVTLRCSPISGHKSVSWYQQVLGQGPQFIFQYYEKEERGRGNFPDRFSARQFPNYSSELNVNALLLGDSALYLCASSLTLTGGYTFGSGTRLTVV.

V is TRBV15 and J is TRBJ1-3; possibly TRBD1 for D (5 bases). The CDR3 length is 14 residues. V was pared by 0 bases and J by 8 bases, with 11 bases between. Germline V gives CDR1 LNHNV, CDR2 YYDKDF (reference sequence). CDR3 in DNA: TGTGCCACCAGCAGAGATTACGACAGTCACACCATATATTTT. Translating it yields CATSRDYDSHTIYF.

This clone was observed a few times. The chain has TRBV7-9 and TRBJ2-5, with D unclear. Trimming removed 5 bases from V and 2 bases from J, with 6 bases in between. The length of the CDR3 is 12 residues. Looked up from germline, CDR1 is SEHNR and CDR2 is FQNEAQ (reference sequence). The chain's CDR3 is CASSRIQETQYF. CDR3 nucleotides: TGTGCCAGCAGCCGGATACAAGAGACCCAGTACTTC. Combining the CDR3 with reference TRBV7-9 and TRBJ2-5 gives the whole variable domain DTGVSQNPRHKITKRGQNVTFRCDPISEHNRLYWYRQTLGQGPEFLTYFQNEAQLEKSRLLSDRFSAERPKGSFSTLEIQRTEQGDSAMYLCASSRIQETQYFGPGTRLLVL.

The chain links TRBV30 to TRBJ1-4, with D unclear. V lost 2 bases, J lost 6 bases, and 7 bases lay in between. The CDR3 is made up of 12 amino acids. In germline, CDR1 is GTSNPN, CDR2 SVGIG (reference sequence). The CDR3 nucleotides are TGTGCCTGGAGTTGGCAAGATGAAAAACTGTTTTTT. Translated, it gives CAWSWQDEKLFF.

V usage is TRBV7-2 and J usage is TRBJ2-1, with D possibly matching TRBD2 (6 bases). The V and J ends lost 1 base and 0 bases respectively, with 10 bases between them. This CDR3 is 16 amino acids long. Per the germline V gene, CDR1 is SGHTA and CDR2 is FQGNSA. The CDR3 is CASSLVRGFSYNEQFF. The CDR3, as DNA: TGTGCCAGCAGCTTAGTTCGGGGGTTCTCCTACAATGAGCAGTTCTTC.

This clone was counted once. This chain uses TRBV19 with TRBJ1-1; possible D gene TRBD1, 6 bases. Per germline, CDR1 LNHDA and CDR2 SQIVND (reference sequence). CDR3 size: 19 residues. The V and J ends lost 7 bases and 0 bases respectively, with 27 bases between them. The CDR3 sequence is CASTPKIRGKTGMNTEAFF. The CDR3 region has the DNA TGTGCCAGTACACCAAAGATAAGGGGGAAAACTGGGATGAACACTGAAGCTTTCTTT.